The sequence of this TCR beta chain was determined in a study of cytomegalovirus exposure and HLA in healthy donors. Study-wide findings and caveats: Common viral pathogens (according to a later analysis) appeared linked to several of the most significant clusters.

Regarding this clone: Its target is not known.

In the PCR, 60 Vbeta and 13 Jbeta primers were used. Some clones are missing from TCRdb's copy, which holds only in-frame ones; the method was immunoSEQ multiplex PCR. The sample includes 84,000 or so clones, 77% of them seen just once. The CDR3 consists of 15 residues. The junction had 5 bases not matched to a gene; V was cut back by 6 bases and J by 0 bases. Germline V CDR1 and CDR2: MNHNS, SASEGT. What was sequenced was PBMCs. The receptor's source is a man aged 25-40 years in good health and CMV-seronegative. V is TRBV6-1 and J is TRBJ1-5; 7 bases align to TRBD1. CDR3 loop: CASRGQDHSNQPQHF. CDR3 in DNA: TGTGCCAGCAGAGGACAGGATCATAGCAATCAGCCCCAGCATTTT.